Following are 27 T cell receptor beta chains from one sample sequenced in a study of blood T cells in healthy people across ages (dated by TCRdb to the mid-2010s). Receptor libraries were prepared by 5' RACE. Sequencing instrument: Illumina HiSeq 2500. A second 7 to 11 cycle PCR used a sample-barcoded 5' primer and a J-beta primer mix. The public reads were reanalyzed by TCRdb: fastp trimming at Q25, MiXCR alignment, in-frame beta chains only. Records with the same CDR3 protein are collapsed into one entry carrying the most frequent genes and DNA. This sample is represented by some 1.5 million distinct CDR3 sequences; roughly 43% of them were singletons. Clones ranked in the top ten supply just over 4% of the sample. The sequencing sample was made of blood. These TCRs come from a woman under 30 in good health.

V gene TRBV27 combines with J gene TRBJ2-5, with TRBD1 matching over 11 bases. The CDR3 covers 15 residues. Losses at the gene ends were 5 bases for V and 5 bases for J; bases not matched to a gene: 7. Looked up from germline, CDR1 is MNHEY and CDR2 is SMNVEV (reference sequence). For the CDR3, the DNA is TGTGCCAGCAGTCACCCGGACAGGGGGCTTGAGACCCAGTACTTC. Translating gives CASSHPDRGLETQYF.

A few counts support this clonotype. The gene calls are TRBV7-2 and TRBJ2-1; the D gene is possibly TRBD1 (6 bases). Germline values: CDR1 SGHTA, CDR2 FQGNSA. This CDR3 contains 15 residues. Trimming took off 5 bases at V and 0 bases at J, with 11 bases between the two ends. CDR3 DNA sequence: TGTGCCAGCAGCCCTCTACAGGGCTCCTACAATGAGCAGTTCTTC. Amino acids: CASSPLQGSYNEQFF.

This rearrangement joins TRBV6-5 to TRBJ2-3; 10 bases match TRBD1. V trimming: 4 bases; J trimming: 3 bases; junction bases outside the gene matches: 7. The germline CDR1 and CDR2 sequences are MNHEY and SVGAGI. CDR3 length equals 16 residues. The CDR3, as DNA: TGTGCCAGCAGTTTCGACAGGGGGCCCACTACAGATACGCAGTATTTT. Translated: CASSFDRGPTTDTQYF.

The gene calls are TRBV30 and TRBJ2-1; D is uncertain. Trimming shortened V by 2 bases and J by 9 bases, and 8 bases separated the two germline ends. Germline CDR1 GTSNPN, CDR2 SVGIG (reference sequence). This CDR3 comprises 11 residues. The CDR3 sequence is CAWSPLLEQFF. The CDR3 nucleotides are TGTGCCTGGAGTCCTTTGCTTGAGCAGTTCTTC.

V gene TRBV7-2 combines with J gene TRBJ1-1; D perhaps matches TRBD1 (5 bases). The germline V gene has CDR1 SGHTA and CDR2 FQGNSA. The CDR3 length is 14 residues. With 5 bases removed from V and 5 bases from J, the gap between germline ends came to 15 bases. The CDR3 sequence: CASSVGQGGTEAFF. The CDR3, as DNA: TGTGCCAGCAGCGTCGGGCAGGGAGGTACTGAAGCTTTCTTT.

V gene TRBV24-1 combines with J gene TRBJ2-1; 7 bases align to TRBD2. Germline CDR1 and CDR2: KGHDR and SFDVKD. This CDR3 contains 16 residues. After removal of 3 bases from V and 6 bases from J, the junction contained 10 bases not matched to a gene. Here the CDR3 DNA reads TGTGCCACCAGTGATGACGCGGGAGTGGGTGTCAATGAGCAGTTCTTC. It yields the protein CATSDDAGVGVNEQFF.

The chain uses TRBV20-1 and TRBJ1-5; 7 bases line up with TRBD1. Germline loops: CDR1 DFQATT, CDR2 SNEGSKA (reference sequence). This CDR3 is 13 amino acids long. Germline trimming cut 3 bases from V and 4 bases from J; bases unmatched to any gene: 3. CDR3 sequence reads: CSASRDRNQPQHF. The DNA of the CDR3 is TGCAGTGCTAGCCGGGACAGAAATCAGCCCCAGCATTTT.

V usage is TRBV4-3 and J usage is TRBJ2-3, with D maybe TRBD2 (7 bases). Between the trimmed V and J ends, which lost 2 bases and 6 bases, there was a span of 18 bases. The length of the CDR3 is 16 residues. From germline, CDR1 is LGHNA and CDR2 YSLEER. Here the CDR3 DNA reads TGCGCCAGCAGCCAATATAGGAGGGGGGGAAGGGATACGCAGTATTTT. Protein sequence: CASSQYRRGGRDTQYF.

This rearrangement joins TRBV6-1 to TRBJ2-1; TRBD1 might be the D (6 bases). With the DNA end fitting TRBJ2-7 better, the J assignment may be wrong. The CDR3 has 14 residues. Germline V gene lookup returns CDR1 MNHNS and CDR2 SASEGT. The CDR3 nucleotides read TGTGCCAGTCACCGGGACAACTCCTACAATGAGCAGTACTTC. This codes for CASHRDNSYNEQYF.

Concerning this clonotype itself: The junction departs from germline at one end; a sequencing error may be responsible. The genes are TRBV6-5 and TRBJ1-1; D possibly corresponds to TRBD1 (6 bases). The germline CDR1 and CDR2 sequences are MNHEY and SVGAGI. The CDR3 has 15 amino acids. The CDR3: CASGYTGTGNTEAFF. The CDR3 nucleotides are TGTGCCAGCGGTTATACAGGGACGGGGAACACTGAAGCTTTCTTT.

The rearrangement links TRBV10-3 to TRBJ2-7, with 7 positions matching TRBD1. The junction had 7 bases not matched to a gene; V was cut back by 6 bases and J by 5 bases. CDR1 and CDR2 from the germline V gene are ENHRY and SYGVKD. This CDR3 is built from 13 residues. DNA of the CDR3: TGTGCCATCAGAGACACAGGGGTGCACGAGCAGTACTTC. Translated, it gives CAIRDTGVHEQYF.

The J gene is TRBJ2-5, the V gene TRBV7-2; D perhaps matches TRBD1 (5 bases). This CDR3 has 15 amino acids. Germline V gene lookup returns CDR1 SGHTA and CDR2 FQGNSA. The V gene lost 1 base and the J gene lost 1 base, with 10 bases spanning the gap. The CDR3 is CASSLVRVAQETQYF. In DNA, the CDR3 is TGTGCCAGCAGCTTAGTCAGGGTCGCCCAAGAGACCCAGTACTTC.

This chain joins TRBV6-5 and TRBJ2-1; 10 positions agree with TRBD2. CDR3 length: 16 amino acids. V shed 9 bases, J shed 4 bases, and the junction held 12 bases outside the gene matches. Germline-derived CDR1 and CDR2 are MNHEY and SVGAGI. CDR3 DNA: TGTGCCAGAGGTTATGCAGCGGGGGGGCTATACAATGAGCAGTTCTTC. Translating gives CARGYAAGGLYNEQFF.

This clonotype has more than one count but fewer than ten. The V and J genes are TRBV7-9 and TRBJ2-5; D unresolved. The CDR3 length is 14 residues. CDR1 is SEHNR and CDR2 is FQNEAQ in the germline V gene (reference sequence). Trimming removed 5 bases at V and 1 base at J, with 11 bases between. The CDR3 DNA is TGTGCCAGCAGCCTGTTGGGCGCCCAAGAGACCCAGTACTTC. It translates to CASSLLGAQETQYF.

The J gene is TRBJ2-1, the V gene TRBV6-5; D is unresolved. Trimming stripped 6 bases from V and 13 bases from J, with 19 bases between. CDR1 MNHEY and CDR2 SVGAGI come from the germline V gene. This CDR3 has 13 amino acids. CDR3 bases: TGTGCCAGCAGCCAACAGACTTCGGGCATTCAGTTCTTC. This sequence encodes CASSQQTSGIQFF.

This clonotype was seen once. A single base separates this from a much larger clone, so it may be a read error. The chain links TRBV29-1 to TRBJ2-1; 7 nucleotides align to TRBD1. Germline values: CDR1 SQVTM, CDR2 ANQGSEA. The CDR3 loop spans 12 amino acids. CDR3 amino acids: CSAGTAYDEQFF. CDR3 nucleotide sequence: TGCAGCGCCGGGACAGCCTACGATGAGCAGTTCTTC.

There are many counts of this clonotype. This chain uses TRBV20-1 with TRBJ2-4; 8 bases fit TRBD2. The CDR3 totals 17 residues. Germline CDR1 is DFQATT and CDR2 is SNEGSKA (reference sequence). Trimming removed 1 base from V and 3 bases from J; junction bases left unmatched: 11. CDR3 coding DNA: TGCAGTGCTAGAGTTCCACCGGGACTAGAAGGCAAAAACATTCAGTACTTC. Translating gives CSARVPPGLEGKNIQYF.

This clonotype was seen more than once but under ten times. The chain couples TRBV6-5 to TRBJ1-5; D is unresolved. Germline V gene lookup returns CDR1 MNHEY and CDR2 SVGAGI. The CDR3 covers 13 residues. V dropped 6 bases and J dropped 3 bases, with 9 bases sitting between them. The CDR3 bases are TGTGCCAGCAGGACGTTTCCCAATCAGCCCCAGCATTTT. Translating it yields CASRTFPNQPQHF.

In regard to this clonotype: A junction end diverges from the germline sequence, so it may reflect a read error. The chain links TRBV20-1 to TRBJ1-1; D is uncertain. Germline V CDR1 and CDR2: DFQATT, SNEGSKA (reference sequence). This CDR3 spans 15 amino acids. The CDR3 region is CCAPHARSMNTEAFF. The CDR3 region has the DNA TGCTGTGCTCCCCACGCGCGAAGCATGAACACTGAAGCTTTCTTT.

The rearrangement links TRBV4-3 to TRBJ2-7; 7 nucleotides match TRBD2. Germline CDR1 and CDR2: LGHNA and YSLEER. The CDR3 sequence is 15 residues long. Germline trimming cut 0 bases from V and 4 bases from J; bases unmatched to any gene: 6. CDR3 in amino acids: CASSQDTAGIYEQYF. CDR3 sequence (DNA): TGCGCCAGCAGCCAAGATACAGCGGGAATATACGAGCAGTACTTC.

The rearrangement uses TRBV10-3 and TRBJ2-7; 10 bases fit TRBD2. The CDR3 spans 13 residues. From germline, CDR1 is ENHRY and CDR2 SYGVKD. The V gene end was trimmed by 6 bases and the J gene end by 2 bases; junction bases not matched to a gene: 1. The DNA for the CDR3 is TGTGCCATCAGCAGCGGGGGGGCCTACGAGCAGTACTTC. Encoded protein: CAISSGGAYEQYF.

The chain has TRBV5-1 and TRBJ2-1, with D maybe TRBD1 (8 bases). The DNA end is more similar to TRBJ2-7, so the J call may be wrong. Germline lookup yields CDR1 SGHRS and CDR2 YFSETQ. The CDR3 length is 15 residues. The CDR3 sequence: CASSSTTGDYNEQYF. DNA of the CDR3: TGCGCCAGCAGCTCTACGACAGGGGACTACAATGAGCAGTACTTC.

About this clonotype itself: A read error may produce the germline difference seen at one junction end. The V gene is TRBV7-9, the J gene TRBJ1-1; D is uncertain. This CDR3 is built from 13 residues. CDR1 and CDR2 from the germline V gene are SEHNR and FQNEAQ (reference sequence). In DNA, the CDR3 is TGTGCCAACAGCCAGTTCTTGAGCACTGAAGCTTTCTTT. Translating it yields CANSQFLSTEAFF. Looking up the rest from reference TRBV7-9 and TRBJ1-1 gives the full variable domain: DTGVSQNPRHKITKRGQNVTFRCDPISEHNRLYWYRQTLGQGPEFLTYFQNEAQLEKSRLLSDRFSAERPKGSFSTLEIQRTEQGDSAMYLCANSQFLSTEAFFGQGTRLTVV.

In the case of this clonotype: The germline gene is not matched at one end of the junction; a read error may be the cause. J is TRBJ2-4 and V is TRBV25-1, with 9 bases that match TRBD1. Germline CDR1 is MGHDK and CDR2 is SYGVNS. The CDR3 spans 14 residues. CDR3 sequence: CACSDPDRGNIQYF. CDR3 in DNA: TGTGCCTGCAGTGACCCGGACAGGGGCAACATTCAGTACTTC.

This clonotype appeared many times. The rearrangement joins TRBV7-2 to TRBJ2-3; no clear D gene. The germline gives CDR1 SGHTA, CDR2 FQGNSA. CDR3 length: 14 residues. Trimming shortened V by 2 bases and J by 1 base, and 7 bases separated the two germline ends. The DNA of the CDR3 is TGTGCCAGCAGCTTAATCCTACGCACAGATACGCAGTATTTT. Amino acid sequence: CASSLILRTDTQYF.

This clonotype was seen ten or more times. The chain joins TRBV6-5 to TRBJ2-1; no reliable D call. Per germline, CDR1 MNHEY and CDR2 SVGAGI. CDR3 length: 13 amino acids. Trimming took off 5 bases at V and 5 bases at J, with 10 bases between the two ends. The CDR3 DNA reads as TGTGCCAGCAGTAGCCGACGGAACAATGAGCAGTTCTTC. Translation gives CASSSRRNNEQFF.

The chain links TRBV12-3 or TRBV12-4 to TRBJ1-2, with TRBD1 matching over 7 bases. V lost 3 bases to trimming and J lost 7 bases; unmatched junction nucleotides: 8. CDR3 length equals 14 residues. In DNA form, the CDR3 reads TGTGCCAGCAGTTTGGAGGGGGCGTTCACTGGCTACACCTTC. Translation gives CASSLEGAFTGYTF.